The TCR beta chain under discussion was sequenced for a study of cytomegalovirus exposure and HLA in healthy donors. Regarding the study as a whole: Researchers left out some V segments, among them TRBV6-2 and TRBV6-3, as indistinguishable.

Primers: 60 Vbeta forward and 13 Jbeta reverse. Libraries were prepared by immunoSEQ multiplex PCR; TCRdb keeps only in-frame clonotypes and omits some of them. Of fewer than 150,000 clones in the sample, 60% to 85% were seen once. V trimming: 3 bases; J trimming: 8 bases; junction bases outside the gene matches: 10. The CDR3 has 16 residues. CDR1 is MGHRA and CDR2 is YSYEKL in the germline V gene. With respect to this clone: Its target is unknown.

This clonotype was obtained from a male donor in good health and CMV-seronegative. The J gene is TRBJ1-2, the V gene TRBV4-1; 12 bases fit TRBD1. Sequencing was done on a sample of PBMCs. CDR3 residues: CASSQIPGQGARGYTF. CDR3 nucleotide sequence: TGCGCCAGCAGCCAGATACCGGGACAGGGGGCGCGGGGCTACACCTTC.